This T cell receptor (beta chain) derives from a study of blood T cell repertoires in COVID-19. Looking at the study overall: The United States, Italy and Spain were the sources of the acute and convalescent COVID-19 samples. In each case, the material was cDNA or gDNA derived from T cells, B-cell-depleted T cells, or PBMCs.

The CDR3 is 14 amino acids. The germline V gene has CDR1 LGHDT and CDR2 YNNKEL (reference sequence). Trimming removed 1 base from V and 4 bases from J, with 10 bases in between. As handled by the study authors: Reference gene primers were amplified, and this amplification served to estimate nucleated cell counts. TCRdb's copy holds only in-frame clones and misses some; the assay was immunoSEQ multiplex PCR. V, J and clone size are those of that table, while D and trimming were read from the DNA. This table holds 95,000 to 150,000 clones, 90% found once. During active infection, Seattle patients enrolled and were then monitored through disease.

The chain has TRBV3-1 (or the pseudogene TRBV3-2) and TRBJ1-2; weak D call: TRBD1 (5 bases). This clonotype was obtained from a woman aged 60-70 years with COVID-19, enrolled during active disease. Input material: peripheral blood. CDR3 region: CASSQAAGIYGYTF. CDR3 nucleotide sequence: TGTGCCAGCAGCCAAGCGGCAGGGATCTATGGCTACACCTTC.